Here is one T cell receptor (beta chain) with its context. This CDR3 contains 17 residues. Unmatched junction bases numbered 11, after V lost 3 bases and J lost 5 bases. The germline V gene has CDR1 MNHNS and CDR2 SASEGT. These data come from a study of shared clonotypes between healthy human individuals. Genomic DNA of each subset was evenly split across several immunoSEQ plates. Sequencing used immunoSEQ multiplex PCR; TCRdb keeps in-frame clones, though not all of them. The sample contains around 1.9 million clones, 85% to 95% of which appear only once. Naivety among CD8 cells was defined by CD45RO negativity and positive CCR7 selection, thereby excluding terminally differentiated effector memory CD45RA+ cells. Donors were healthy HIV-negative adults without recent acute infections or vaccinations.

The sequenced material came from naive CD8+ T cells from PBMCs. The chain recombines TRBV6-1 with TRBJ2-2; TRBD2 aligns across 8 bases. This TCR was recovered from a man aged 18 to 30 in good health. Some clones in this sample may be carry-over from other donors' samples. This CDR3 is CASSDTPGTSGTGELFF. The CDR3 coding sequence is TGTGCCAGCAGTGATACCCCCGGGACTAGTGGAACCGGGGAGCTGTTTTTT.